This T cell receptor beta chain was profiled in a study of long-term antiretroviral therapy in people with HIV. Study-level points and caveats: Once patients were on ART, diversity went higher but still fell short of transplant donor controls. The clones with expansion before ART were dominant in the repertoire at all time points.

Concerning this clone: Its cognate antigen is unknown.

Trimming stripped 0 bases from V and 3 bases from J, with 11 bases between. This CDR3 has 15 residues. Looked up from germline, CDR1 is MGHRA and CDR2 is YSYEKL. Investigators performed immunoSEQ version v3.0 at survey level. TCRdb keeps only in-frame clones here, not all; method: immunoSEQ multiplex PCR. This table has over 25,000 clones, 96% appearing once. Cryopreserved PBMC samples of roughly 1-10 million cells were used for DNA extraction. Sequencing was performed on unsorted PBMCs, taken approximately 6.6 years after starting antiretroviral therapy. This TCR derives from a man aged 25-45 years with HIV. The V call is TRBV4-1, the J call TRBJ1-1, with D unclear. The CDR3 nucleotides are TGCGCCAGCAGCCAAGATGATATCCGGGACACTGAAGCTTTCTTT. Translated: CASSQDDIRDTEAFF.